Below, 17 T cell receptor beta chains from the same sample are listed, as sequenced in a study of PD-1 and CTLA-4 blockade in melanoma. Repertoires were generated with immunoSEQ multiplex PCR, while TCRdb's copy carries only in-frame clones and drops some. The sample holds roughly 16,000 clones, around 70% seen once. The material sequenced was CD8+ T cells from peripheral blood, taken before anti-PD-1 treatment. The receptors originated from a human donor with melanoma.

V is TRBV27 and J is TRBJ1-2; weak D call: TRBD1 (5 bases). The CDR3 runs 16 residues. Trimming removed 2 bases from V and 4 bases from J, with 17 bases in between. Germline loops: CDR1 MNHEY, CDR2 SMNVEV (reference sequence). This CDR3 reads CASSLDARQRLYGYTF. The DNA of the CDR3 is TGTGCCAGCAGTTTAGATGCGCGACAGCGACTCTATGGCTACACCTTC.

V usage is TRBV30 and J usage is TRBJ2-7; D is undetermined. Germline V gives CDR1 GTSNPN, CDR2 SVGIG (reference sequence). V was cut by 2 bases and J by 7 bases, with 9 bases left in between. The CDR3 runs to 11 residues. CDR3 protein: CAWSTDLEQYF. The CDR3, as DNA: TGTGCCTGGAGTACCGACTTGGAGCAGTACTTC.

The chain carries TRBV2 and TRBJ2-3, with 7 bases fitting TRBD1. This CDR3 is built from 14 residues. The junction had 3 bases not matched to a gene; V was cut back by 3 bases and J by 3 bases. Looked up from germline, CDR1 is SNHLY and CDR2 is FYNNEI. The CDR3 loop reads CASSDRGFTDTQYF. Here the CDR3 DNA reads TGTGCCAGCAGTGACAGGGGGTTTACAGATACGCAGTATTTT. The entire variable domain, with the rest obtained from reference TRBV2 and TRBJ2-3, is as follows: EPEVTQTPSHQVTQMGQEVILRCVPISNHLYFYWYRQILGQKVEFLVSFYNNEISEKSEIFDDQFSVERPDGSNFTLKIRSTKLEDSAMYFCASSDRGFTDTQYFGPGTRLTVL.

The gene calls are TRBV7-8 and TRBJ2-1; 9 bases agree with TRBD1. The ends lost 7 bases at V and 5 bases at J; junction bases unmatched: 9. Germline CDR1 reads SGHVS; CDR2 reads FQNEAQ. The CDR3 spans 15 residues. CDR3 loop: CASTLRQGGNNEQFF. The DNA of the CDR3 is TGTGCCAGCACCCTGAGACAGGGGGGCAACAATGAGCAGTTCTTC.

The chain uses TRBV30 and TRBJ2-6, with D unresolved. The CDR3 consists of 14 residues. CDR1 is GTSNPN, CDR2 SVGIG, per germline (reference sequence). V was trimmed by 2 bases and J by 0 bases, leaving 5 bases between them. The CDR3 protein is CAWSYGSGANVLTF. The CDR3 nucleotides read TGTGCCTGGAGTTACGGCTCTGGGGCCAACGTCCTGACTTTC.

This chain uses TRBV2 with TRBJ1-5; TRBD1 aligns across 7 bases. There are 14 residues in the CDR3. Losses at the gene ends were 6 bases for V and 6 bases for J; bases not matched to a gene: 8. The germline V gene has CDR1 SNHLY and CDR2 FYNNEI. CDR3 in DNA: TGTGCCAGCAGGGACGTAAACAGGGGTCAGCCCCAGCATTTT. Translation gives CASRDVNRGQPQHF.

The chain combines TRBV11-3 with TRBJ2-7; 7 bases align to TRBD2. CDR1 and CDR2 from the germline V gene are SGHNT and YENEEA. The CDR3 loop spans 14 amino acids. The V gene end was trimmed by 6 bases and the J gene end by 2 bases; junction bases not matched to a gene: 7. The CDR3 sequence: CASSLTSSPYEQYF. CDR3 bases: TGTGCCAGCAGTTTGACTAGCAGCCCCTACGAGCAGTACTTC.

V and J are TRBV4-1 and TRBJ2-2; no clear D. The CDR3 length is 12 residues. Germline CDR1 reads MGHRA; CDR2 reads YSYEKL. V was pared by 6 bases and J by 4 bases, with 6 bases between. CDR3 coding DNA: TGCGCCAGCAGTATCTTCACCGGGGAGCTGTTTTTT. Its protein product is CASSIFTGELFF.

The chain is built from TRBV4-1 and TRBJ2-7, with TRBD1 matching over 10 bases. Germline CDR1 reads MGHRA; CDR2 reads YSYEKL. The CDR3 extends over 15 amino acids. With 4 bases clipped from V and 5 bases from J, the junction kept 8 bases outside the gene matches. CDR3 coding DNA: TGCGCCAGCAGCCCCTCCGACAGGGGGCTCGACGAGCAGTACTTC. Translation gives CASSPSDRGLDEQYF.

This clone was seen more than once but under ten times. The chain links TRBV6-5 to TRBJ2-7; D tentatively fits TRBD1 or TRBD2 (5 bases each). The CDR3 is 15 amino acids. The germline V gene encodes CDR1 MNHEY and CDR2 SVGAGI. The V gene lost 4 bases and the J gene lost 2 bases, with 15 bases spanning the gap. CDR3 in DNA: TGTGCCAGCAGTTTCGGGGCTTCCCCCGCCTACGAGCAGTACTTC. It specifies CASSFGASPAYEQYF.

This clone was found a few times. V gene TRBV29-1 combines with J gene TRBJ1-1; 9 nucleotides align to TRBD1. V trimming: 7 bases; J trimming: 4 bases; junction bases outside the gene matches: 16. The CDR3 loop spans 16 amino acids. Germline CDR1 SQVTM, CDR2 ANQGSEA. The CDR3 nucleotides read TGCAGCGCAGATGCGGACAGGGGATATATCGGCACTGAAGCTTTCTTT. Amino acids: CSADADRGYIGTEAFF.

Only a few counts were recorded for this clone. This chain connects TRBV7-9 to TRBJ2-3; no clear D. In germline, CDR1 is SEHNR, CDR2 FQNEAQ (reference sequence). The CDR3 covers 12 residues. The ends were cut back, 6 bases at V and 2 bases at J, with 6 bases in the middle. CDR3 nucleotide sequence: TGTGCCAGCAGGGGGTTCACAGATACGCAGTATTTT. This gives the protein CASRGFTDTQYF.

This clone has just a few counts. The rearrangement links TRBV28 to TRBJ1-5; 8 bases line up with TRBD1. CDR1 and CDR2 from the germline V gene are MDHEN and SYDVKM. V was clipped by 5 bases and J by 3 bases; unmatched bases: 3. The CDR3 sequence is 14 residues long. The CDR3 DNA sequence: TGTGCCAGCAGTAGGGACAGGTACAATCAGCCCCAGCATTTT. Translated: CASSRDRYNQPQHF.

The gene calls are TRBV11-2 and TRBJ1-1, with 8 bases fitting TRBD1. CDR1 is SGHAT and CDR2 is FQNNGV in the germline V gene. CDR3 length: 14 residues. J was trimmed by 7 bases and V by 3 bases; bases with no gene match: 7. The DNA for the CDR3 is TGTGCCAGCAGCTTCCAGGGGGCGTTTAATGAAGCTTTCTTT. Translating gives CASSFQGAFNEAFF. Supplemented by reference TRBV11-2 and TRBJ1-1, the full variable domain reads EAGVAQSPRYKIIEKRQSVAFWCNPISGHATLYWYQQILGQGPKLLIQFQNNGVVDDSQLPKDRFSAERLKGVDSTLKIQPAKLEDSAVYLCASSFQGAFNEAFFGQGTRLTVV.

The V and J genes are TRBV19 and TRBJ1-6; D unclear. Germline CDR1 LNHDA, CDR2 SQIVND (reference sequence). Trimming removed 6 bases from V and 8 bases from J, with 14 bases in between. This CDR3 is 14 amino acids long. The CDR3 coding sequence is TGTGCCAGTAGACTGACAAGGCCGGATTCACCCCTCCACTTT. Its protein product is CASRLTRPDSPLHF.

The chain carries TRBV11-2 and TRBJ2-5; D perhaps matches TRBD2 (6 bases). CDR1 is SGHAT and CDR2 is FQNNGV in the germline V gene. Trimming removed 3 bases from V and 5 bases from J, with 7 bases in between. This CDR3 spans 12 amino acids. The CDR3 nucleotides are TGTGCCAGCAGCTTGGAGGGGGAGACCCAGTACTTC. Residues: CASSLEGETQYF.

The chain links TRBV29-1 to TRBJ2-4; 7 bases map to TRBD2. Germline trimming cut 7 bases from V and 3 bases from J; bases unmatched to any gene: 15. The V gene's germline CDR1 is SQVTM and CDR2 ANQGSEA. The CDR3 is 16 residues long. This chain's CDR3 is CSAEGPGGFVKNIQYF. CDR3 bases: TGCAGCGCCGAGGGCCCCGGGGGGTTCGTCAAAAACATTCAGTACTTC.